The 29 T cell receptor beta chains listed next were all sequenced from one sample in a study of blood T cell repertoires in COVID-19. Sequenced by immunoSEQ multiplex PCR; TCRdb stores in-frame clones only, minus some. This sample yields under 250,000 clones, of which roughly 83% are seen a single time; around 5.9% belongs to the top ten. Sequencing used peripheral blood. The receptors stem from a woman in her 40s with COVID-19, enrolled during active disease.

The chain is built from TRBV18 and TRBJ1-4; the match to TRBD1 covers 8 bases. V trimming: 3 bases; J trimming: 5 bases; junction bases outside the gene matches: 5. CDR1 is KGHSH and CDR2 is LQKENI in the germline V gene. The CDR3 is made up of 15 amino acids. CDR3 sequence (DNA): TGTGCCAGCTCACCTCAGGGGGCCGGGAATGAAAAACTGTTTTTT. This encodes CASSPQGAGNEKLFF.

The chain links TRBV19 to TRBJ1-4; D perhaps matches TRBD1 (5 bases). The CDR3 runs 15 residues. V was clipped by 6 bases and J by 8 bases, with 19 bases between them. CDR1 and CDR2 (germline): LNHDA, SQIVND (reference sequence). The chain's CDR3 is CASRYRFTMREKLFF. The CDR3 nucleotides are TGTGCCAGTAGGTACAGGTTCACCATGAGGGAAAAACTGTTTTTT.

This chain connects TRBV29-1 to TRBJ1-2, with 7 bases fitting TRBD1. Germline trimming cut 3 bases from V and 4 bases from J; bases unmatched to any gene: 5. The length of the CDR3 is 13 residues. CDR1 SQVTM and CDR2 ANQGSEA come from the germline V gene. The CDR3 loop reads CSVETGPSYGYTF. CDR3 coding DNA: TGCAGCGTTGAGACAGGGCCCTCCTATGGCTACACCTTC.

The rearrangement uses TRBV7-2 and TRBJ1-5; D gene uncertain. The CDR3 loop spans 18 amino acids. The V and J ends lost 4 bases and 5 bases respectively, with 24 bases between them. Looked up from germline, CDR1 is SGHTA and CDR2 is FQGNSA. DNA for the CDR3: TGTGCCAGCAGCTCGACATTGGAGGATGTCCCTTACTATCAGCCCCAGCATTTT. Translation: CASSSTLEDVPYYQPQHF.

The genes are TRBV14 and TRBJ2-1; TRBD1 matches 9 bases. V gave up 4 bases and J gave up 4 bases; unmatched junction bases: 8. Per germline, CDR1 SGHDN and CDR2 FVKESK. The CDR3 runs to 16 residues. The CDR3 DNA sequence: TGTGCCAGCAGCCGGCTTGGGACAGGGCCATACAATGAGCAGTTCTTC. It yields the protein CASSRLGTGPYNEQFF.

This rearrangement joins TRBV9 to TRBJ1-2; D is possibly TRBD1 (5 bases). Germline assignment: CDR1 SGDLS and CDR2 YYNGEE. Trimming took 5 bases from V and 8 from J, leaving 16 bases between them. The CDR3 is made up of 13 amino acids. In DNA, the CDR3 is TGTGCCAGCAGTTTTGGACACGGGAGCGGCTACACCTTC. It is translated as CASSFGHGSGYTF.

This CDR3 is CASSPSGTSKETQYF. CDR3 DNA sequence: TGTGCCAGCAGCCCTTCCGGGACTAGCAAAGAGACCCAGTACTTC. V and J are TRBV4-2 and TRBJ2-5, with 9 bases lining up with TRBD2. Germline-derived CDR1 and CDR2 are LGHNA and YNFKEQ. The V gene end was trimmed by 4 bases and the J gene end by 3 bases; junction bases not matched to a gene: 6. This CDR3 is 15 amino acids long.

This chain joins TRBV9 and TRBJ2-5, with D tentatively TRBD1 (8 bases). CDR1 and CDR2 (germline): SGDLS, YYNGEE. CDR3 length: 14 amino acids. The V and J ends lost 3 bases and 5 bases respectively, with 14 bases between them. The CDR3 sequence: CASSGNRGGETQYF. For the CDR3, the DNA is TGTGCCAGCAGCGGCAACAGGGGGGGCGAGACCCAGTACTTC.

This clone came up once. CDR3 sequence: CASSSMDRAPYEQYF. In DNA form, the CDR3 reads TGTGCCAGCAGCTCCATGGACAGGGCCCCCTACGAGCAGTACTTC. The V and J genes are TRBV7-8 and TRBJ2-7, with TRBD1 matching over 8 bases. This CDR3 is 15 amino acids long. The junction had 7 bases not matched to a gene; V was cut back by 4 bases and J by 2 bases. Germline V gene lookup returns CDR1 SGHVS and CDR2 FQNEAQ.

The chain is built from TRBV18 and TRBJ2-7; 7 bases line up with TRBD1. Germline CDR1 KGHSH, CDR2 LQKENI. Trimming cost V 4 bases and J 3 bases; bases outside gene matches: 18. CDR3 length equals 18 residues. CDR3 DNA: TGTGCCAGCTCACAACCCCACAAAATAAAGACAGGGAACTACGAGCAGTACTTC. Translated: CASSQPHKIKTGNYEQYF. Using reference TRBV18 and TRBJ2-7 for the parts outside the CDR3, the full variable domain is NAGVMQNPRHLVRRRGQEARLRCSPMKGHSHVYWYRQLPEEGLKFMVYLQKENIIDESGMPKERFSAEFPKEGPSILRIQQVVRGDSAAYFCASSQPHKIKTGNYEQYFGPGTRLTVT.

The chain couples TRBV5-6 to TRBJ2-5, with 12 bases matching TRBD2. V was pared by 3 bases and J by 1 base, with 1 base of the junction left unmatched. Germline V gives CDR1 SGHDT, CDR2 YYEEEE. The CDR3 is made up of 15 amino acids. CDR3 amino acids: CASSSSGGAQETQYF. CDR3 coding DNA: TGTGCCAGCAGCTCTAGCGGGGGGGCCCAAGAGACCCAGTACTTC.

This clone was seen just once. The chain employs TRBV6-2 or TRBV6-3 and TRBJ1-2; TRBD1 agrees at 8 bases. The V and J ends lost 6 bases and 2 bases, in that order; junction bases with no gene match: 8. Germline V gene data show CDR1 as MNHEY and CDR2 as SVGEGT. CDR3 length: 15 residues. Written as DNA, the CDR3 is TGTGCCAGCAGCCCAGGGGGCGCAAGGAACTATGGCTACACCTTC. Protein sequence: CASSPGGARNYGYTF.

This clone was seen only once. This sequence joins TRBV30 and TRBJ2-1, with D perhaps matching TRBD2 (6 bases). The CDR3 spans 14 residues. Deletions cut 2 bases from V and 0 bases from J, with 8 bases between. Germline V gene sequence: CDR1 GTSNPN, CDR2 SVGIG (reference sequence). The chain's CDR3 is CAWSRESSYNEQFF. The CDR3 nucleotides are TGTGCCTGGAGTCGGGAGAGCTCCTACAATGAGCAGTTCTTC.

This chain uses TRBV18 with TRBJ1-2, with 9 positions matching TRBD1. Germline V CDR1 and CDR2: KGHSH, LQKENI. The junction had 9 bases not matched to a gene; V was cut back by 2 bases and J by 8 bases. CDR3 length equals 15 residues. CDR3 sequence (DNA): TGTGCCAGCTCACCAGGCCCCAGGACAGGGGAAGGCTACACCTTC. It is translated as CASSPGPRTGEGYTF.

This sequence joins TRBV3-1 (or the pseudogene TRBV3-2) and TRBJ2-3; possible D gene TRBD1, 5 bases. Germline V CDR1 and CDR2: LGHDT, YNNKEL (reference sequence). This CDR3 has 15 residues. The V end lost 1 base, the J end lost 2 bases, and 10 bases lay between the germline ends. In nucleotides, the CDR3 is TGTGCCAGCAGCCAAGTTTCAGGGTACACAGATACGCAGTATTTT. It yields the protein CASSQVSGYTDTQYF.

The genes are TRBV9 and TRBJ2-5, with D maybe TRBD2 (6 bases). Germline CDR1 SGDLS, CDR2 YYNGEE. The V end was cut by 0 bases, the J end by 4 bases, with 10 bases between. The CDR3 runs to 14 residues. The chain's CDR3 is CASSVERVGETQYF. CDR3 in DNA: TGTGCCAGCAGCGTAGAGCGGGTTGGAGAGACCCAGTACTTC. The entire variable domain, with the rest obtained from reference TRBV9 and TRBJ2-5, is as follows: DSGVTQTPKHLITATGQRVTLRCSPRSGDLSVYWYQQSLDQGLQFLIQYYNGEERAKGNILERFSAQQFPDLHSELNLSSLELGDSALYFCASSVERVGETQYFGPGTRLLVL.

The chain combines TRBV6-5 with TRBJ1-4; TRBD1 matches 10 bases. V dropped 4 bases and J dropped 4; count of bases not matched to a gene: 6. The CDR3 totals 16 residues. Germline CDR1 MNHEY, CDR2 SVGAGI. CDR3 in amino acids: CASSSPGQGYNEKLFF. The CDR3 DNA sequence: TGTGCCAGCAGTTCCCCGGGACAGGGGTATAATGAAAAACTGTTTTTT.

This clone was seen a handful of times. This chain joins TRBV5-8 and TRBJ2-1; 10 positions match TRBD2. CDR1 and CDR2 (germline): SGHTS, YDEGEE. The V gene end was trimmed by 4 bases and the J gene end by 5 bases; junction bases not matched to a gene: 12. The CDR3 spans 17 residues. CDR3 nucleotides: TGTGCCAGCAGCGCTAACCTTCTAGCGGGAGCCCACAATGAGCAGTTCTTC. It encodes CASSANLLAGAHNEQFF.

The table lists this clone with a count of one. V is TRBV7-2 and J is TRBJ1-6, with D possibly matching TRBD1 (5 bases). Germline V lookup: CDR1 SGHTA, CDR2 FQGNSA. Trimming cost V 2 bases and J 6 bases, with 8 bases left between them. The CDR3 loop spans 14 amino acids. CDR3 DNA: TGTGCCAGCAGCTTAAGACAGACTAATTCACCCCTCCACTTT. As protein: CASSLRQTNSPLHF.

This clone was seen a few times. Other DNA sequences within the sample encode an identical CDR3. This chain links TRBV2 with TRBJ1-6; tentative D call: TRBD1 (5 bases). The CDR3 is made up of 15 amino acids. V was shortened by 2 bases and J by 5 bases, with 10 bases between the two germline ends. Germline-derived CDR1 and CDR2 are SNHLY and FYNNEI. CDR3 sequence: CASSEQGSNNSPLHF. CDR3 bases: TGTGCCAGCAGTGAACAGGGCAGTAATAATTCACCCCTCCACTTT. The full variable domain, its missing parts supplied by reference TRBV2 and TRBJ1-6, is EPEVTQTPSHQVTQMGQEVILRCVPISNHLYFYWYRQILGQKVEFLVSFYNNEISEKSEIFDDQFSVERPDGSNFTLKIRSTKLEDSAMYFCASSEQGSNNSPLHFGNGTRLTVT.

The chain employs TRBV30 and TRBJ1-1; possible D gene TRBD1, 5 bases. Trimming cost V 0 bases and J 6 bases, with 11 bases left between them. Germline-derived CDR1 and CDR2 are GTSNPN and SVGIG (reference sequence). The CDR3 sequence is 13 residues long. This chain's CDR3 is CAWSVQSGAEAFF. For the CDR3, the DNA is TGTGCCTGGAGTGTACAATCGGGGGCTGAAGCTTTCTTT.

V is TRBV19 and J is TRBJ1-5, with D possibly TRBD1 on 5 matching bases. Trimming stripped 0 bases from V and 0 bases from J, with 15 bases between. The CDR3 is 18 amino acids. CDR1 LNHDA and CDR2 SQIVND come from the germline V gene (reference sequence). CDR3 protein: CASSIDPWTSYSNQPQHF. In DNA form, the CDR3 reads TGTGCCAGTAGTATAGACCCCTGGACAAGTTATAGCAATCAGCCCCAGCATTTT.

The rearrangement links TRBV2 to TRBJ1-2; 7 bases fit TRBD1. The length of the CDR3 is 13 residues. Trimming cost V 10 bases and J 8 bases; bases outside gene matches: 13. Germline assignment: CDR1 SNHLY and CDR2 FYNNEI. The DNA for the CDR3 is TGTGCCACCGCACCCCAGACAGGGTACGGCTACACCTTC. Protein: CATAPQTGYGYTF.

The chain combines TRBV5-1 with TRBJ2-5; tentative D call: TRBD2 (6 bases). Between the trimmed V and J ends, which lost 9 bases and 3 bases, there was a span of 12 bases. Looked up from germline, CDR1 is SGHRS and CDR2 is YFSETQ. The CDR3 runs to 12 residues. CDR3 in DNA: TGCGCCACCCCCCCGGGGGAAGAGACCCAGTACTTC. This codes for CATPPGEETQYF.

The rearrangement uses TRBV5-1 and TRBJ2-7, with D unresolved. CDR1 and CDR2 (germline): SGHRS, YFSETQ. CDR3 size: 15 residues. V shed 1 base and J shed 0 bases, with 11 bases lying between them. CDR3 DNA sequence: TGCGCCAGCAGCTTGTTGGTTGCGAACTCCTACGAGCAGTACTTC. Translated, it gives CASSLLVANSYEQYF.

The rearrangement joins TRBV5-1 to TRBJ1-1; D unresolved. V was shortened by 0 bases and J by 6 bases, with 9 bases between the two germline ends. CDR1 and CDR2 from the germline V gene are SGHRS and YFSETQ. The CDR3 length is 13 residues. DNA of the CDR3: TGCGCCAGCAGCTTGGCACAGCCCCCTGAAGCTTTCTTT. Translated, it gives CASSLAQPPEAFF.

V is TRBV9 and J is TRBJ2-1; no reliable D call. The germline CDR1 and CDR2 sequences are SGDLS and YYNGEE. CDR3 length: 15 amino acids. V was clipped by 3 bases and J by 4 bases, with 14 bases between them. CDR3 residues: CASSGPLPPYNEQFF. The CDR3 DNA follows: TGTGCCAGCAGCGGGCCCCTTCCACCTTACAATGAGCAGTTCTTC.

The chain recombines TRBV6-1 with TRBJ2-7; 8 bases are a match to TRBD1. Trimming cost V 1 base and J 4 bases; bases outside gene matches: 12. Germline assignment: CDR1 MNHNS and CDR2 SASEGT. CDR3 length: 17 amino acids. The DNA of the CDR3 is TGTGCCAGCAGTGAAGTCCTCCCCCGGCAGGGGGCTTACGAGCAGTACTTC. Translation: CASSEVLPRQGAYEQYF.

The chain employs TRBV18 and TRBJ1-1; D uncertain. The CDR3 covers 14 residues. Trimming took 2 bases from V and 7 from J, leaving 14 bases between them. From germline, CDR1 is KGHSH and CDR2 LQKENI. CDR3 sequence reads: CASSPGRTLHEAFF. The CDR3 DNA follows: TGTGCCAGCTCACCAGGGAGGACCTTACATGAAGCTTTCTTT.